This TCR beta chain was sequenced during a study of T cell responses to AZD1222 COVID-19 vaccine. Study-wide findings and caveats: Only a handful of AZD1222 recipients, five to seven in all, had baseline seropositivity. Repertoires in all cases were sampled only once the peak T cell response had passed.

The CDR3 is 16 residues long. The junction had 7 bases not matched to a gene; V was cut back by 5 bases and J by 3 bases. From germline, CDR1 is LNHDA and CDR2 SQIVND (reference sequence). Comment on this clone: Its specificity is not known.

Generated by immunoSEQ multiplex PCR, the TCRdb table keeps only in-frame clones and is missing some. Here the sample spans some 50,000 clones, approximately 79% being singletons. The sequenced sample was peripheral blood, obtained on day 0 of MenACWY control vaccination. This sequence originates from an adult in good health. V gene TRBV19 combines with J gene TRBJ1-5, with 10 bases fitting TRBD1. The CDR3: CASSSSGQGINQPQHF. The CDR3 bases are TGTGCCAGTAGTTCTTCGGGACAGGGGATCAATCAGCCCCAGCATTTT. The full variable domain, in which reference TRBV19 and TRBJ1-5 provide the parts outside the CDR3, is DGGITQSPKYLFRKEGQNVTLSCEQNLNHDAMYWYRQDPGQGLRLIYYSQIVNDFQKGDIAEGYSVSREKKESFPLTVTSAQKNPTAFYLCASSSSGQGINQPQHFGDGTRLSIL.